A single TCR beta chain is shown here with its context. Its antigen is unidentified. Sequencing of the DNA from cultured CD4+ T cells was carried out with the Oncomine TCR Beta short-read assay. Cultured CD4+ T cells yielded the extracted genomic DNA. One entry per CDR3 protein results from TCRdb running MiXCR on the PCR reads. In the table there are about 15,000 distinct CDR3 sequences, around four fifths of which are singletons. Noted treatment: approximately nine-day PBMC culture with coronavirus spike peptide pools or control peptides (ViraFEST assay). ViraFEST used peptide pools to expand antigen-specific T cells before TCR sequencing. This entry belongs to a study of vaccination and CD4 T cells after COVID-19. As for the study in general: Investigators took post-vaccine samples a median 72 days after dose two, within a range of 14 to 241.

V lost 4 bases to trimming and J lost 6 bases, with 12 bases between them. The CDR3 runs 14 residues. From germline, CDR1 is SEHNR and CDR2 FQNEAQ (reference sequence). Study observations and caveats: 304 of 307 vaccine-specific clones from convalescent patients were spike mono-reactive.

The clonotype was recovered from a human donor who had recovered from COVID-19. The sequenced sample was CD4+ T cells from blood, cultured in vitro. The V and J genes are TRBV7-9 and TRBJ2-2; D gene uncertain. Here the CDR3 reads CASSSTSTPGELFF. The CDR3 coding sequence is TGTGCCAGCAGCTCCACGTCGACTCCCGGGGAGCTGTTTTTT. The whole variable domain, remainder taken from reference TRBV7-9 and TRBJ2-2, is DTGVSQNPRHKITKRGQNVTFRCDPISEHNRLYWYRQTLGQGPEFLTYFQNEAQLEKSRLLSDRFSAERPKGSFSTLEIQRTEQGDSAMYLCASSSTSTPGELFFGEGSRLTVL.